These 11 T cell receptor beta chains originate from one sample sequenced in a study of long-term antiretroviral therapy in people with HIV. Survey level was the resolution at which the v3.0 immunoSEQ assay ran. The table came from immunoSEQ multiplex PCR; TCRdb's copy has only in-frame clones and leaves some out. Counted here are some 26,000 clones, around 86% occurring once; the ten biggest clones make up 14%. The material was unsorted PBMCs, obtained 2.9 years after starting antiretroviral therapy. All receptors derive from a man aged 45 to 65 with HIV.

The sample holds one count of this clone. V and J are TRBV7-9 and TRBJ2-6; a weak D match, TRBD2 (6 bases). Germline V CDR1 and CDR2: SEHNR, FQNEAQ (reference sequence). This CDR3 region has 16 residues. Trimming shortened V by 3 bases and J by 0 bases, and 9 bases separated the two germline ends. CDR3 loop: CASSLAGNSGANVLTF. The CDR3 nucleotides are TGTGCCAGCAGCTTGGCGGGGAACTCTGGGGCCAACGTCCTGACTTTC.

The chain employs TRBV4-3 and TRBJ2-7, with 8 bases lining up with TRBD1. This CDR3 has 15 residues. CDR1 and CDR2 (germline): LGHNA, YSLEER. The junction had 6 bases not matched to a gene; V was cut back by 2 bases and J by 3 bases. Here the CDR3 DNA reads TGCGCCAGCAGCCAACTAGGGACAGGTCTCTACGAGCAGTACTTC. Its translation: CASSQLGTGLYEQYF.

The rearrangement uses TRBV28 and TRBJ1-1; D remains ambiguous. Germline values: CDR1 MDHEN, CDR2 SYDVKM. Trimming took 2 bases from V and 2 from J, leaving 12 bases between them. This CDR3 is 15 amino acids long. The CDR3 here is CASSLDVLGNTEAFF. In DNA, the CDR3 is TGTGCCAGCAGTTTAGATGTCCTGGGAAACACTGAAGCTTTCTTT.

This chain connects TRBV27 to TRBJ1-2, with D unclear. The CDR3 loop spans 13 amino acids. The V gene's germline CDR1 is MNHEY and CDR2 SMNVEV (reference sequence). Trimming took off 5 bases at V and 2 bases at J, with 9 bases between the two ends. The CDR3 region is CASSPTVNYGYTF. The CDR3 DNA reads TGTGCCAGCAGTCCGACGGTGAACTATGGCTACACCTTC.

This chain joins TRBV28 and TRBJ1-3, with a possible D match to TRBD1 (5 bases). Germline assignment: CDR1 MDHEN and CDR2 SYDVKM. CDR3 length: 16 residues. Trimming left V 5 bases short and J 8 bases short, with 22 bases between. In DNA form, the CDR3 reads TGTGCCAGCAGTCTACGGGACGGGCCCTTATCGGACACCATATATTTT. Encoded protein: CASSLRDGPLSDTIYF.

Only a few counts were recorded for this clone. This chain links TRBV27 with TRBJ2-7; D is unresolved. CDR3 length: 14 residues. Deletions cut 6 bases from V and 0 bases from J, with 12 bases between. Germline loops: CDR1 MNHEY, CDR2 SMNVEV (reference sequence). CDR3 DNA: TGTGCCAGCAGCCATTTCACGAGCTCCTACGAGCAGTACTTC. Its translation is CASSHFTSSYEQYF.

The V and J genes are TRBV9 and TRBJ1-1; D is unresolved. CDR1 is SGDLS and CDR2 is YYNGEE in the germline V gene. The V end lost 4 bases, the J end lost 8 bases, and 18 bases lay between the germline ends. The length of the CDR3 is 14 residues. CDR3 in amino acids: CASSIRTDGLEAFF. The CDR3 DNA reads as TGTGCCAGCAGCATCAGGACGGATGGGTTAGAAGCTTTCTTT.

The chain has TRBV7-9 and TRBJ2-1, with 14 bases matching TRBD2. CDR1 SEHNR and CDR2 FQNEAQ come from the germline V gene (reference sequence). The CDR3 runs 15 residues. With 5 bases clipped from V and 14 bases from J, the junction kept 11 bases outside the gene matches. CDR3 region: CASSRGLAGVQEEFF. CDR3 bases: TGTGCCAGCAGCCGGGGACTAGCGGGGGTCCAGGAGGAGTTCTTC.

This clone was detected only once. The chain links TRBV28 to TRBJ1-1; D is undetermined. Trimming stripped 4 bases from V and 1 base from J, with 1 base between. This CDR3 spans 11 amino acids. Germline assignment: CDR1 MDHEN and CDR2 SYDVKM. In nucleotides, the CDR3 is TGTGCCAGCAGTTCGAACACTGAAGCTTTCTTT. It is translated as CASSSNTEAFF.

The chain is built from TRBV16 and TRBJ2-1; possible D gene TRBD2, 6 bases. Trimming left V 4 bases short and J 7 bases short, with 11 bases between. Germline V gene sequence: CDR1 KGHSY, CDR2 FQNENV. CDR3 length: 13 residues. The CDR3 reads CASSLGLGNEQFF. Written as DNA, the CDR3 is TGTGCCAGCAGCCTGGGACTGGGGAATGAGCAGTTCTTC.

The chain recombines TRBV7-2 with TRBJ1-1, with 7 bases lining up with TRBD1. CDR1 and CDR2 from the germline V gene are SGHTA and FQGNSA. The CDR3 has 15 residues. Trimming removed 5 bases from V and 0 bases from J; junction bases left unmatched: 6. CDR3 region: CASSPGQVLNTEAFF. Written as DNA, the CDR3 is TGTGCCAGCAGCCCTGGACAGGTTTTGAACACTGAAGCTTTCTTT.